This T cell receptor beta chain was sequenced during a study of blood T cell repertoires in COVID-19. The repertoire was sequenced with immunoSEQ multiplex PCR; TCRdb's copy has only in-frame clones and lacks some. The table has 190,000 or so clones, around 83% seen once. This clone was recorded only once. CDR1 and CDR2 (germline): SGDLS, YYNGEE. The CDR3 contains 16 residues. V lost 0 bases and J lost 5; bases outside the gene matches: 8. Sample: peripheral blood. The receptor was derived from a man aged 50-60 years with active or convalescent COVID-19. The rearrangement links TRBV9 to TRBJ2-3; TRBD1 agrees at 8 bases. CDR3 nucleotides: TGTGCCAGCAGCGTAGAATGGACAGGGTCGGGAGATACGCAGTATTTT. The encoded protein is CASSVEWTGSGDTQYF.